The rows below give T cell receptor beta chains drawn from one sample of a study of cytomegalovirus exposure and HLA in healthy donors. Profiling relied on immunoSEQ multiplex PCR, and the TCRdb table lists in-frame clones only, not all of them. Of 200,000 to 250,000 clones listed, approximately 78% are singletons. Sequenced sample: PBMCs. The origin of the receptors is a woman aged 40 to 55 in good health and CMV-seronegative. The CDR3 runs from the conserved cysteine through the conserved F or W. Fields, in order: D gene, J gene, V gene, clone size, CDR3 protein, CDR3 DNA. The D gene is left open where the match is weak. Where a row states a size, it is once, few, many or the class of an expanded clone; other rows omit it.

. | TRBJ2-7 | TRBV5-6 | once | CASQTHRAGRYYEQYF | TGTGCCAGCCAAACCCACAGGGCGGGTAGGTACTACGAGCAGTACTTC
TRBD1 | TRBJ2-1 | TRBV5-1 | . | CASSRYADRALDEQFF | TGCGCCAGCAGTCGTTACGCTGACAGGGCTCTTGATGAGCAGTTCTTC
. | TRBJ2-7 | TRBV29-1 | . | CSVEDGPGEEQYF | TGCAGCGTTGAAGACGGGCCGGGGGAAGAGCAGTACTTC
. | TRBJ2-7 | TRBV15 | . | CATSRELVGYAQYF | TGTGCCACCAGCAGAGAACTAGTCGGCTACGCGCAGTACTTC
TRBD1 | TRBJ2-7 | TRBV11-2 | . | CASIQTGATYEQYF | TGTGCCAGCATCCAGACAGGGGCAACCTACGAGCAGTACTTC
TRBD1 | TRBJ1-4 | TRBV6-1 | few | CASLQGASGKRELFF | TGTGCCAGCCTTCAGGGGGCCAGCGGGAAAAGGGAACTGTTTTTT
TRBD1 | TRBJ2-7 | TRBV4-1 | . | CASSPTRGTGHLTYEQYF | TGCGCCAGCAGCCCCACACGGGGGACAGGGCACCTTACCTACGAGCAGTACTTC
. | TRBJ2-7 | TRBV30 | . | CAWSGGNSYEQYF | TGTGCCTGGAGTGGTGGCAACTCCTACGAGCAGTACTTC
TRBD2 | TRBJ2-3 | TRBV5-1 | . | CASSLAAGGPDTQYF | TGCGCCAGCAGCTTGGCGGCGGGAGGGCCAGATACGCAGTATTTT
. | TRBJ2-7 | TRBV6-1 | . | CASSVRDKTYYEQYF | TGTGCCAGCAGCGTCCGGGACAAGACATACTACGAGCAGTACTTC
TRBD2 | TRBJ2-1 | TRBV7-9 | . | CASSFPGTSGRHREQFF | TGTGCCAGCAGCTTCCCAGGGACTAGCGGGCGGCATAGAGAGCAGTTCTTC
. | TRBJ2-3 | TRBV10-1 | . | CASSGTGITDTQYF | TGCGCCAGCAGTGGGACCGGGATCACAGATACGCAGTATTTT
TRBD2 | TRBJ2-1 | TRBV11-2 | . | CASSLRLAGIYNEQFF | TGTGCCAGCAGCCTAAGACTAGCGGGAATCTACAATGAGCAGTTCTTC
TRBD2 | TRBJ2-4 | TRBV14 | . | CASRKKPSVSGRAKNIQYF | TGTGCCAGCAGAAAAAAACCCTCTGTCAGCGGGAGGGCCAAAAACATTCAGTACTTC
TRBD2 | TRBJ2-1 | TRBV4-2 | . | CASNPGTTTYNEQFF | TGTGCCAGCAACCCCGGGACTACCACTTACAATGAGCAGTTCTTC
. | TRBJ2-7 | TRBV18 | . | CASSPGTSSYEQYF | TGTGCCAGCTCACCAGGGACAAGCTCCTACGAGCAGTACTTC
TRBD1 | TRBJ2-6 | TRBV7-7 | . | CATGDRLTSGANVLTF | TGTGCCACCGGGGACAGATTAACCAGTGGGGCCAACGTCCTGACTTTC
. | TRBJ2-1 | TRBV19 | . | CASSQLISYNEQFF | TGTGCCAGTAGTCAGTTGATCTCCTACAATGAGCAGTTCTTC
TRBD2 | TRBJ2-7 | TRBV4-1 | . | CASSLTSGSYEQYF | TGCGCCAGCAGCTTGACTAGCGGCTCCTACGAGCAGTACTTC
TRBD2 | TRBJ2-2 | TRBV7-9 | . | CASSRPSGPNTGELFF | TGTGCCAGCAGCCGGCCTAGCGGGCCGAACACCGGGGAGCTGTTTTTT
TRBD2 | TRBJ2-2 | TRBV7-9 | . | CSSRLPSGGGTGELFF | TGTTCCAGCCGCTTACCCAGCGGGGGAGGAACCGGGGAGCTGTTTTTT
. | TRBJ2-7 | TRBV11-2 | . | CASSLRVDGAYEQYF | TGTGCCAGCAGCTTAAGAGTAGACGGAGCCTACGAGCAGTACTTC
TRBD1 | TRBJ2-3 | TRBV19 | . | CASSMGTGADTQYF | TGTGCCAGTAGTATGGGGACAGGGGCAGATACGCAGTATTTT
TRBD1 | TRBJ1-1 | TRBV19 | few | CASNPYVTGGSEAFF | TGTGCCAGTAACCCATATGTAACAGGGGGAAGTGAAGCTTTCTTT
TRBD2 | TRBJ2-7 | TRBV30 | . | CAWSVGTSGYEQYF | TGTGCCTGGAGTGTAGGGACTAGCGGCTACGAGCAGTACTTC
TRBD1 | TRBJ1-6 | TRBV6-5 | . | CASSYDRVTSPLHF | TGTGCCAGCAGTTACGACAGGGTGACTTCACCCCTCCACTTT
. | TRBJ2-1 | TRBV7-2 | . | CASSLRWEDEQFF | TGTGCCAGCAGCTTACGGTGGGAGGATGAGCAGTTCTTC
. | TRBJ1-1 | TRBV27 | . | CASSFLMNTEAFF | TGTGCCAGCAGCTTCCTTATGAACACTGAAGCTTTCTTT
TRBD2 | TRBJ2-1 | TRBV10-2 | . | CASRWASGQYEQFF | TGCGCCAGCCGGTGGGCTAGCGGGCAGTATGAGCAGTTCTTC
TRBD1 | TRBJ2-1 | TRBV5-1 | . | CASSPTGVAYNEQFF | TGCGCCAGCAGCCCGACAGGGGTTGCCTACAATGAGCAGTTCTTC
. | TRBJ1-3 | TRBV2 | few | CASSARSGNTIYF | TGTGCCAGCAGTGCCCGCTCTGGAAACACCATATATTTT
. | TRBJ2-5 | TRBV5-1 | . | CASSLAGYWQETQYF | TGCGCCAGCAGCTTGGCAGGCTATTGGCAAGAGACCCAGTACTTC
TRBD1 | TRBJ2-7 | TRBV28 | . | CASTPGQGYEQYF | TGTGCCAGCACTCCGGGACAGGGCTACGAGCAGTACTTC